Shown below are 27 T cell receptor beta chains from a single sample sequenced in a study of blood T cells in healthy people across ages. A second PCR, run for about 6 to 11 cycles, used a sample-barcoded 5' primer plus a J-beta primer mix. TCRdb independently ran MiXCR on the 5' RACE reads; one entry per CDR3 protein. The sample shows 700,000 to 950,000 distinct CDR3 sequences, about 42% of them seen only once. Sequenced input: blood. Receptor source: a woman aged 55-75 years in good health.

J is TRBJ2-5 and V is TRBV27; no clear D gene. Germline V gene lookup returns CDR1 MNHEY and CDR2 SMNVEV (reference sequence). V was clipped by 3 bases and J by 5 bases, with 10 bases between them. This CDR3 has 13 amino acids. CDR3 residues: CASSFRLRETQYF. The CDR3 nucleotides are TGTGCCAGCAGTTTCAGGCTACGGGAGACCCAGTACTTC.

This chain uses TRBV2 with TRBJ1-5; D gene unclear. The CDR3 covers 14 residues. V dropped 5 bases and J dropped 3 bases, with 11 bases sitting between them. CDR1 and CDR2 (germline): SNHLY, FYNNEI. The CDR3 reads CASSRDSINQPQHF. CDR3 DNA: TGTGCCAGCAGTCGCGACTCAATCAATCAGCCCCAGCATTTT. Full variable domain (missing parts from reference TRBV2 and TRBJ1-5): EPEVTQTPSHQVTQMGQEVILRCVPISNHLYFYWYRQILGQKVEFLVSFYNNEISEKSEIFDDQFSVERPDGSNFTLKIRSTKLEDSAMYFCASSRDSINQPQHFGDGTRLSIL.

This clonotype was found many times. The CDR3 region is CASSQENAGRSTDTQYF. The CDR3 DNA is TGTGCCAGCAGCCAAGAAAACGCCGGGAGGAGCACAGATACGCAGTATTTT. The chain couples TRBV4-2 to TRBJ2-3, with TRBD2 matching over 7 bases. With V trimmed by 0 bases and J by 0 bases, 6 bases remained unmatched. This CDR3 contains 17 residues. Looked up from germline, CDR1 is LGHNA and CDR2 is YNFKEQ.

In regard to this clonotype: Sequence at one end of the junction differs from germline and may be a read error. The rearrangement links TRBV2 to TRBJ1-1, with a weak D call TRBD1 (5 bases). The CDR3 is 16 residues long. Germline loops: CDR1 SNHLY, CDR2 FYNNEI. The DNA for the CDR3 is TGCGCCAGCAGTGAAGCTGAGGTAGGGGCGGACACTGAAGCTTTCTTT. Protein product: CASSEAEVGADTEAFF.

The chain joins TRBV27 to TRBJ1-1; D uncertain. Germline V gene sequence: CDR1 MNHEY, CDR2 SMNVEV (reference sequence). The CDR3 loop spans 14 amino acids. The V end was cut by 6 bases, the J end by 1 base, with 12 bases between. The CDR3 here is CASSRREPNTEAFF. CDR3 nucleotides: TGTGCCAGCAGCCGAAGGGAACCGAACACTGAAGCTTTCTTT.

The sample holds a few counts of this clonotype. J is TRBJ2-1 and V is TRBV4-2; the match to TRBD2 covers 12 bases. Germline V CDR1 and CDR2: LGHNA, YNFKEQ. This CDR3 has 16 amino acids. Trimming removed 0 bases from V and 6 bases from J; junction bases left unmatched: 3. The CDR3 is CASSQDRTSGTNEQFF. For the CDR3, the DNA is TGTGCCAGCAGCCAAGACCGGACTAGCGGGACCAATGAGCAGTTCTTC.

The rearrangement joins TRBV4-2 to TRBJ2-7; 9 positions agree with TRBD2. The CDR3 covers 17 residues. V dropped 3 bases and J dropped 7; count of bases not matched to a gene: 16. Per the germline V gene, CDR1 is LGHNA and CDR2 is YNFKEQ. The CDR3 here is CASSQGYSGSSYNEQYF. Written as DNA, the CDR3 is TGTGCCAGCAGCCAGGGATATAGCGGGAGCTCCTACAATGAGCAGTACTTC.

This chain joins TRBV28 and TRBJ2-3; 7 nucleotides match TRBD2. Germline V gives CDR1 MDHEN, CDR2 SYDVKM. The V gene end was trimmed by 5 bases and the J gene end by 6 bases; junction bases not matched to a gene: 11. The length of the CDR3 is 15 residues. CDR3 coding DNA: TGTGCCAGCAGTCCTAGGACTAGAACCTCTGATACGCAGTATTTT. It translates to CASSPRTRTSDTQYF.

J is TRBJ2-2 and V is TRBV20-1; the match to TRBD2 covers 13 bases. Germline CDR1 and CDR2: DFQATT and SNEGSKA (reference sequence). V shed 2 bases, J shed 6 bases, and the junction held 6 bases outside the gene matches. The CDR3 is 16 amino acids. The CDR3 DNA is TGCAGTGCTAGACGTCCCGGACTAGCGGGGGCCGGGGAGCTGTTTTTT. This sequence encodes CSARRPGLAGAGELFF.

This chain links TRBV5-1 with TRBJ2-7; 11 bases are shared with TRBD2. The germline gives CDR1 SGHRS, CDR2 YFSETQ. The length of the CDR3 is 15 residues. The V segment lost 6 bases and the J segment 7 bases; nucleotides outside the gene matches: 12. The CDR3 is CASNPLAGADNEQYF. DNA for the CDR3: TGCGCCAGCAACCCACTAGCGGGGGCCGACAATGAGCAGTACTTC.

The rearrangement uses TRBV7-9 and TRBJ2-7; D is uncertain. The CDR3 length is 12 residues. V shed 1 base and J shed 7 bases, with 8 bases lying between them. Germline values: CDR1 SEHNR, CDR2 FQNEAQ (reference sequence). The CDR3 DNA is TGTGCCAGCAGCTTAGAGCTAGTGGAGCAGTACTTC. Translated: CASSLELVEQYF.

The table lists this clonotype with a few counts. CDR3 nucleotides: TGTGCCAGCCCCCGGGGGAATGAGCAGTTCTTC. Amino acids: CASPRGNEQFF. The V and J genes are TRBV2 and TRBJ2-1; D possibly corresponds to TRBD2 (6 bases). Trimming cost V 8 bases and J 7 bases, with 9 bases left between them. Germline V gene sequence: CDR1 SNHLY, CDR2 FYNNEI. This CDR3 is built from 11 residues.

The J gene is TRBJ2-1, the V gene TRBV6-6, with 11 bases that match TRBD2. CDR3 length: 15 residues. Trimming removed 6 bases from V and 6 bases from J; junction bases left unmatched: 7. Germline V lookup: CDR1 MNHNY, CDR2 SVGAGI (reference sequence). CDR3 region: CASRKTGTSGNEQFF. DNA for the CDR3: TGTGCCAGCAGGAAGACCGGGACTAGCGGCAATGAGCAGTTCTTC.

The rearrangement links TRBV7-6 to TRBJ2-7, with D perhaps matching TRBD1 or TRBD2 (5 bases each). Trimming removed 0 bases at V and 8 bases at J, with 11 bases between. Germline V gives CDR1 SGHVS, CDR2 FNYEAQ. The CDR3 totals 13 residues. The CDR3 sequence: CASSLAWGNKQYF. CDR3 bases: TGTGCCAGCAGCTTAGCGTGGGGGAACAAGCAGTACTTC.

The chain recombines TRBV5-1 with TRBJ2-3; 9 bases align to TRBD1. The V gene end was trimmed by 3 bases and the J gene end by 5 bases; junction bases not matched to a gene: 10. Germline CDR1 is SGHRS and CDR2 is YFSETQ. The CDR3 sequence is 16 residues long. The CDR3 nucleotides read TGCGCCAGCAGCTCACAGGGGGCTAGGTCAGGAGATACGCAGTATTTT. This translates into CASSSQGARSGDTQYF.

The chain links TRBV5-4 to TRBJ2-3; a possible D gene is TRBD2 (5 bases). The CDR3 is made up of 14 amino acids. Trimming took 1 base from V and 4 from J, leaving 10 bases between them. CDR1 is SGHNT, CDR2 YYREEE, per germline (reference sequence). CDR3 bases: TGTGCCAGCAGCTTGCGTGAGGGCGCAGATACGCAGTATTTT. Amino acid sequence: CASSLREGADTQYF.

The CDR3 DNA reads as TGCAGTGCCCACTATTACTCTGGGGCCTACGAGCAGTACTTC. It specifies CSAHYYSGAYEQYF. This chain joins TRBV20-1 and TRBJ2-7; no reliable D call. CDR1 is DFQATT and CDR2 is SNEGSKA in the germline V gene (reference sequence). Trimming took off 6 bases at V and 2 bases at J, with 17 bases between the two ends. The CDR3 extends over 14 amino acids.

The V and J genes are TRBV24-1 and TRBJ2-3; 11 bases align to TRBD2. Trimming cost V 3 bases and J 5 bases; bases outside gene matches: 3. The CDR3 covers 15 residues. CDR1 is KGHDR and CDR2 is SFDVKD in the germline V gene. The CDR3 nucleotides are TGTGCCACCAGTGATGCCGGGACTAGCGGAGATACGCAGTATTTT. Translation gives CATSDAGTSGDTQYF.

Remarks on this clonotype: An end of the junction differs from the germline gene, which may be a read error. CDR3 nucleotides: TGTGCCAGCAACCAAGGCCAGCTGCCCACTGAAGCTTTCTTT. Amino acids: CASNQGQLPTEAFF. The genes are TRBV3-1 and TRBJ1-1; D ambiguous. The CDR3 runs 14 residues. Germline-derived CDR1 and CDR2 are LGHDT and YNNKEL (reference sequence).

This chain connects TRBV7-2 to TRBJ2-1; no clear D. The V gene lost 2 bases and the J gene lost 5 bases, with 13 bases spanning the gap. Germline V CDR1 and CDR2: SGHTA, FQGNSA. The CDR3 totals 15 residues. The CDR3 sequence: CASSLTFSIDNEQFF. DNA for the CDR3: TGTGCCAGCAGCTTAACCTTTAGCATCGACAATGAGCAGTTCTTC.

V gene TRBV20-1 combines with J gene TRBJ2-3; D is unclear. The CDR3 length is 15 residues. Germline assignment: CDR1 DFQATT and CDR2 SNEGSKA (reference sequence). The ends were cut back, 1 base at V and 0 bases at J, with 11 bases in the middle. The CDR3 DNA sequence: TGCAGTGCTAGAGGGTTCGGAGTTAGCACAGATACGCAGTATTTT. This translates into CSARGFGVSTDTQYF.

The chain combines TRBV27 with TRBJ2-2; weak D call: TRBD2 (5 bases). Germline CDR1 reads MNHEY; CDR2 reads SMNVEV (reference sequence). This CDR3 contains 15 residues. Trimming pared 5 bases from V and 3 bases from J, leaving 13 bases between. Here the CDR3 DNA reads TGTGCCAGCAGTCCAACTAGTTTTTACACCGGGGAGCTGTTTTTT. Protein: CASSPTSFYTGELFF.

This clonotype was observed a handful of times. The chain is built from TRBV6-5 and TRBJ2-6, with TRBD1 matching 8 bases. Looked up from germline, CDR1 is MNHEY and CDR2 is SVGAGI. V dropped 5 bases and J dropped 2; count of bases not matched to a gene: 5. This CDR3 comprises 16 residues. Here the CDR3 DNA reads TGTGCCAGCAGTCGGACAGGGTTTACTGGGGCCAACGTCCTGACTTTC. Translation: CASSRTGFTGANVLTF.

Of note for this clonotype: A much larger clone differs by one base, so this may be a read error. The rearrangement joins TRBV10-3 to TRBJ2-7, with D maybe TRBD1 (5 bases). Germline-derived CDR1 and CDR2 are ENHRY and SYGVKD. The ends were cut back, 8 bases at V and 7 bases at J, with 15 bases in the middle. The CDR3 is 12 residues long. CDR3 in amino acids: CAIGMADNEQYF. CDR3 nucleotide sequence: TGTGCCATCGGTATGGCGGACAATGAGCAGTACTTC.

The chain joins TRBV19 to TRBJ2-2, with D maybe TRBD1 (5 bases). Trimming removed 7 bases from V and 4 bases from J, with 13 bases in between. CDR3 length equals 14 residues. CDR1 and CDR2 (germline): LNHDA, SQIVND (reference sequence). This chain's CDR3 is CASMKAGPTGELFF. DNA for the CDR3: TGTGCCAGTATGAAGGCAGGGCCCACCGGGGAGCTGTTTTTT.

This CDR3 is CASSFPGTVDQETQYF. In nucleotides, the CDR3 is TGTGCCAGCAGCTTCCCCGGGACAGTCGATCAAGAGACCCAGTACTTC. The chain joins TRBV5-4 to TRBJ2-5; 7 bases agree with TRBD1. CDR1 is SGHNT, CDR2 YYREEE, per germline (reference sequence). This CDR3 comprises 16 residues. The V segment lost 2 bases and the J segment 2 bases; nucleotides outside the gene matches: 9.

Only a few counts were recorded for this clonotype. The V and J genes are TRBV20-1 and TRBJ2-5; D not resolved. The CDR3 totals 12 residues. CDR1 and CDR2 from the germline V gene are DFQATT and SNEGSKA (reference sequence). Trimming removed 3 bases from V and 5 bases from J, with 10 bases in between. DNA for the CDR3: TGCAGTGCTAGCTGGGTTGGTGAGACCCAGTACTTC. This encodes CSASWVGETQYF.